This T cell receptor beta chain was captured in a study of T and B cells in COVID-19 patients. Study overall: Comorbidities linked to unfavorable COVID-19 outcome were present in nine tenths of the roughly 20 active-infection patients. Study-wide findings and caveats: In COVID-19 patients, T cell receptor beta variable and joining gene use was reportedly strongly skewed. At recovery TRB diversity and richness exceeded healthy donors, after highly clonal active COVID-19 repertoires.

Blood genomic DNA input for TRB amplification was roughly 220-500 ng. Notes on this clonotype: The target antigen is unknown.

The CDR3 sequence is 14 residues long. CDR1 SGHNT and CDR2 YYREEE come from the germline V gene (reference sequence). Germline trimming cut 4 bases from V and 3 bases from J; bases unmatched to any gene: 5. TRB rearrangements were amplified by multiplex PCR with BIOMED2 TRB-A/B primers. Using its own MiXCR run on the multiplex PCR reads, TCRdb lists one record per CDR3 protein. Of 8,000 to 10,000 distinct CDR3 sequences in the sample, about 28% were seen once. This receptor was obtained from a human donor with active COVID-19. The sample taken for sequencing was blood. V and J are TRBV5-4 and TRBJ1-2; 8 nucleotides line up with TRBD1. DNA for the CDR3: TGTGCCAGCAGCCCGGACAGGGTGGACTATGGCTACACCTTC. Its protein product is CASSPDRVDYGYTF.